The rows below give T cell receptor beta chains drawn from one sample of a study of shared clonotypes between healthy human individuals. Here immunoSEQ multiplex PCR was the method, and the copy in TCRdb shows in-frame clones only, minus some. The table includes under 2,000,000 clones, about 95% detected once. What was sequenced was naive CD8+ T cells sorted from blood. The receptors here all came from a man younger than 35 in good health. Both conserved end residues are part of each CDR3. The D gene is left open where the match is weak. The size of a clone is reported for some rows only, either as once, few or many, or as a class for expanded clones.

j_gene: TRBJ2-7
d_gene: TRBD1
abundance: .
v_gene: TRBV6-1
CDR3nt: TGTGCCAGCAGCCAACAGGGGGACGAGCAGTACTTC
CDR3aa: CASSQQGDEQYF

j_gene: TRBJ1-1
d_gene: TRBD1
abundance: once
v_gene: TRBV5-1
CDR3nt: TGCGCCAGCAGCCCCGGACAGGGGAACACTGAAGCTTTCTTT
CDR3aa: CASSPGQGNTEAFF

j_gene: TRBJ1-2
d_gene: TRBD1
abundance: .
v_gene: TRBV5-6
CDR3nt: TGTGCCAGCAGCTTACCGGGACAGGGAGTGGCGGGCTACACCTTC
CDR3aa: CASSLPGQGVAGYTF

j_gene: TRBJ2-4
d_gene: .
abundance: .
v_gene: TRBV28
CDR3nt: TGTGCCAGCAGTTTATGGGGGAACATTCAGTACTTC
CDR3aa: CASSLWGNIQYF

j_gene: TRBJ2-7
d_gene: .
abundance: .
v_gene: TRBV6-1
CDR3nt: TGTGCCAGCCACCCGGACAGACGAACCTACGAGCAGTACTTC
CDR3aa: CASHPDRRTYEQYF

j_gene: TRBJ2-7
d_gene: .
abundance: .
v_gene: TRBV28
CDR3nt: TGTGCCAGCAGTGACGCAGGGAACTCCTACGAGCAGTACTTC
CDR3aa: CASSDAGNSYEQYF

j_gene: TRBJ2-5
d_gene: .
abundance: .
v_gene: TRBV15
CDR3nt: TGTGCCACCAGCAGAGGTTTAGGAGAGACCCAGTACTTC
CDR3aa: CATSRGLGETQYF

j_gene: TRBJ2-7
d_gene: .
abundance: .
v_gene: TRBV10-1
CDR3nt: TGCGCCAGCAGTGAAGGGACTCCGTACGAGCAGTACTTC
CDR3aa: CASSEGTPYEQYF

j_gene: TRBJ2-1
d_gene: TRBD2
abundance: .
v_gene: TRBV5-6
CDR3nt: TGTGCCAGCAGCTTGTTCCTAGCGGCGGGTAATGAGCAGTTCTTC
CDR3aa: CASSLFLAAGNEQFF

j_gene: TRBJ2-7
d_gene: TRBD2
abundance: .
v_gene: TRBV5-4
CDR3nt: TGTGCCACCCGCGGGTGGGGCGGGAGTTACGAGCAGTACTTC
CDR3aa: CATRGWGGSYEQYF